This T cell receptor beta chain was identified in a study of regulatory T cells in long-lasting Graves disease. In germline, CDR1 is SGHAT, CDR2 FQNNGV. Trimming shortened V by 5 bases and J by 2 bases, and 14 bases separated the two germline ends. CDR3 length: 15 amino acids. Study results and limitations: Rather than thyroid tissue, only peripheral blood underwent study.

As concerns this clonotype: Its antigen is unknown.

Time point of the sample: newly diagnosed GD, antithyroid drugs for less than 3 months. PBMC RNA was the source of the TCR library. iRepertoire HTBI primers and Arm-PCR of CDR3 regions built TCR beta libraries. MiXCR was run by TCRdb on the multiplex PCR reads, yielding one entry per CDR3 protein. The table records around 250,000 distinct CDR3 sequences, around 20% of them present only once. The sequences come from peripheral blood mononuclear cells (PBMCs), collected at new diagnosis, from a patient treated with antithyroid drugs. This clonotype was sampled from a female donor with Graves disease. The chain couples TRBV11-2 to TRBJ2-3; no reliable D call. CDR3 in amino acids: CASSPTYLDTDTQYF. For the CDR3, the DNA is TGTGCCAGCAGCCCGACCTACTTAGACACAGATACGCAGTATTTT.